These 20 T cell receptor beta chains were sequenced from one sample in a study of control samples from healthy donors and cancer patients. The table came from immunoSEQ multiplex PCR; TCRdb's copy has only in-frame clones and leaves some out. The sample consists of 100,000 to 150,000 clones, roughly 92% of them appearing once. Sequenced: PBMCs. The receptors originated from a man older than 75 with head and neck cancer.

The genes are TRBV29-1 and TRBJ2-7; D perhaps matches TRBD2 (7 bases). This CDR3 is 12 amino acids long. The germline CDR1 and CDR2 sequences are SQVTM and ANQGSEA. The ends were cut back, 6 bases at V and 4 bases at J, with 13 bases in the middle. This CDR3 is CSVGGEPYEQYF. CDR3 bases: TGCAGCGTAGGGGGGGAGCCTTACGAGCAGTACTTC.

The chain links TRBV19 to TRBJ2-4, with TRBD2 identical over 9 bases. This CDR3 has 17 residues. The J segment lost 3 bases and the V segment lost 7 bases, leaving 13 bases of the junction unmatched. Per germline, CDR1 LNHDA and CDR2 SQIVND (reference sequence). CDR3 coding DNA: TGTGCCAGTATAGGGCCGGAGCGGGGGGCTGTCAAAAACATTCAGTACTTC. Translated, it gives CASIGPERGAVKNIQYF.

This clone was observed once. The CDR3 region is CASSVGPSSYNSPLHF. DNA of the CDR3: TGTGCCAGCAGTGTGGGCCCGAGCTCCTATAATTCACCCCTCCACTTT. The V call is TRBV2, the J call TRBJ1-6; D ambiguous. Germline V gene data show CDR1 as SNHLY and CDR2 as FYNNEI. The germline V and J ends were trimmed by 4 bases and 0 bases, with 10 bases remaining between them. This CDR3 is built from 16 residues.

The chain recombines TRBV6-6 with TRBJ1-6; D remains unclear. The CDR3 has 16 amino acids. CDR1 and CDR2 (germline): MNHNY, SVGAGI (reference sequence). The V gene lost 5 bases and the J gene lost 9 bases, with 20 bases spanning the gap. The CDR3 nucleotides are TGTGCCAGCAGTGGATCTGTCCTTACGGGATTTTCACCCCTCCACTTT. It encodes CASSGSVLTGFSPLHF.

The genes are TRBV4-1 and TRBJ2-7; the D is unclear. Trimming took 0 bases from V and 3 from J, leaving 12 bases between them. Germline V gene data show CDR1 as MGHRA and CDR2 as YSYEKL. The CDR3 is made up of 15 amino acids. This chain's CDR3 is CASSQETVANYEQYF. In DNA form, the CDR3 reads TGCGCCAGCAGCCAAGAGACGGTGGCTAACTACGAGCAGTACTTC.

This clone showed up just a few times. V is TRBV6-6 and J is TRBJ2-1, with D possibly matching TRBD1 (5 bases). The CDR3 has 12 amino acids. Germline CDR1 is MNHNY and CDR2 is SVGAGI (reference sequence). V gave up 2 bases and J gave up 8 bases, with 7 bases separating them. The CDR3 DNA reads TGTGCCAGCAGTTACATGACAGATGAGCAGTTCTTC. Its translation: CASSYMTDEQFF.

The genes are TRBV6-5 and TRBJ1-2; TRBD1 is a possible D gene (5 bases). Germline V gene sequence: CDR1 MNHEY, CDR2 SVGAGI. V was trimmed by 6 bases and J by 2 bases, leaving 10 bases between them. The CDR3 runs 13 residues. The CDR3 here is CASSLDRNYGYTF. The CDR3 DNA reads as TGTGCCAGCAGCCTAGACAGAAACTATGGCTACACCTTC.

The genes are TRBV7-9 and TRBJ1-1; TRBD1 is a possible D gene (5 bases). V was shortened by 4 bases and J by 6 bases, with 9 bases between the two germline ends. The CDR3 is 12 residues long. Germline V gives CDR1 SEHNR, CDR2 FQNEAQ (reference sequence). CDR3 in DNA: TGTGCCAGCAGCTCGCCGGGGCCTGAAGCTTTCTTT. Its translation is CASSSPGPEAFF.

The CDR3 protein is CASSMSTTGELFF. For the CDR3, the DNA is TGTGCCAGTAGTATGAGTACCACCGGGGAGCTGTTTTTT. V and J are TRBV19 and TRBJ2-2; D remains unclear. CDR1 is LNHDA and CDR2 is SQIVND in the germline V gene (reference sequence). Trimming took 3 bases from V and 4 from J, leaving 6 bases between them. This CDR3 is built from 13 residues.

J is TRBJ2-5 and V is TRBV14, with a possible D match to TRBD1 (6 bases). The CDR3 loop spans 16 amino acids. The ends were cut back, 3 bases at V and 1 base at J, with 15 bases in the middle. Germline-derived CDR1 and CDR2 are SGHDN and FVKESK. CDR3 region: CASSHQMGTLQETQYF. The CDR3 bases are TGTGCCAGCAGCCACCAAATGGGGACACTCCAAGAGACCCAGTACTTC.

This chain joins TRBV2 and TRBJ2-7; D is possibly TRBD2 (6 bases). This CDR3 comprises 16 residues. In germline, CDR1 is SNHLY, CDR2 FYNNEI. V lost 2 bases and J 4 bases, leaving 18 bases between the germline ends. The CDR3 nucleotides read TGTGCCAGCAGTGAACCGCGGGGAGCCCTCGTATACGAGCAGTACTTC. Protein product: CASSEPRGALVYEQYF.

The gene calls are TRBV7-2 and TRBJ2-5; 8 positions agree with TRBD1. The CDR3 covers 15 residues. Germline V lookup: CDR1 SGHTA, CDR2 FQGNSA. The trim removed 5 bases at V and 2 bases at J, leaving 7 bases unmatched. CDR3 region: CASSPRTGSQETQYF. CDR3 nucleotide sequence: TGTGCCAGCAGCCCAAGGACAGGGTCACAAGAGACCCAGTACTTC.

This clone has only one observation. The CDR3 nucleotides are TGTGCCAGCACCGTACTAGGGGGTGAGGAGACCCAGTACTTC. Translation: CASTVLGGEETQYF. The chain couples TRBV2 to TRBJ2-5; D might be TRBD1 (6 bases). Germline assignment: CDR1 SNHLY and CDR2 FYNNEI. The CDR3 runs 14 residues. V lost 7 bases, J lost 5 bases, and 17 bases lay in between.

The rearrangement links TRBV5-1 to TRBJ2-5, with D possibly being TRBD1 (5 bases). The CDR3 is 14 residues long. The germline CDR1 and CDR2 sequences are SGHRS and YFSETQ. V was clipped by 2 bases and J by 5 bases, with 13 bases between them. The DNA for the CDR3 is TGCGCCAGCAGCTTAGGGGCGAGCAAGGAGACCCAGTACTTC. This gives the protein CASSLGASKETQYF.

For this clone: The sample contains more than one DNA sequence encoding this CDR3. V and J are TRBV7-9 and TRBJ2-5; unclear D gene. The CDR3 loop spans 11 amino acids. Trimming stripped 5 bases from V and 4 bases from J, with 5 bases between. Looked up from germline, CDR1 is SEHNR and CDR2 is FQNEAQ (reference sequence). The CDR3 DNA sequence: TGTGCCAGCAGCCCCGGAGAGACCCAGTACTTC. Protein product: CASSPGETQYF.

CDR3 in DNA: TGCAGCGTTGAAACAACAGGGAGAGATACGCAGTATTTT. Its translation: CSVETTGRDTQYF. The rearrangement joins TRBV29-1 to TRBJ2-3, with D perhaps TRBD1 (6 bases). Trimming removed 2 bases from V and 5 bases from J, with 11 bases in between. The CDR3 extends over 13 amino acids. Germline-derived CDR1 and CDR2 are SQVTM and ANQGSEA.

CDR3: CACPWGTGPEKLFF. CDR3 nucleotides: TGTGCCTGTCCCTGGGGGACAGGACCAGAAAAACTGTTTTTT. The V gene is TRBV30, the J gene TRBJ1-4; 8 bases are shared with TRBD1. This CDR3 region has 14 residues. V gave up 6 bases and J gave up 8 bases; unmatched junction bases: 11. Germline assignment: CDR1 GTSNPN and CDR2 SVGIG (reference sequence). Full variable domain (outside the CDR3, taken from reference TRBV30 and TRBJ1-4): SQTIHQWPATLVQPVGSPLSLECTVEGTSNPNLYWYRQAAGRGLQLLFYSVGIGQISSEVPQNLSASRPQDRQFILSSKKLLLSDSGFYLCACPWGTGPEKLFFGSGTQLSVL.

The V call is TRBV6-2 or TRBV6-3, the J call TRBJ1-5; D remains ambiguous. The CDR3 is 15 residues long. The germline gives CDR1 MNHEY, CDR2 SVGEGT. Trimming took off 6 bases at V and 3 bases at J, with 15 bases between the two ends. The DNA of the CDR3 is TGTGCCAGCAGCCCCGCCGACGGATTCAATCAGCCCCAGCATTTT. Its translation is CASSPADGFNQPQHF.

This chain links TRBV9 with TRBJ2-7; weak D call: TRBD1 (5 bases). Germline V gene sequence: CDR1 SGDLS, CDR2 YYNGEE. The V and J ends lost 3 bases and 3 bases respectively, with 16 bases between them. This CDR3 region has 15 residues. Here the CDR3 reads CASSAGPRNLYEQYF. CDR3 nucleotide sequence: TGTGCCAGCAGCGCAGGGCCTAGAAACCTCTACGAGCAGTACTTC.

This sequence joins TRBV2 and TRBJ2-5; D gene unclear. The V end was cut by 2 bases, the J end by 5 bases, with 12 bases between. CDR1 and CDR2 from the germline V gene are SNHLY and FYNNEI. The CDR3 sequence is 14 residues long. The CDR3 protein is CASSEYRSAETQYF. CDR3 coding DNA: TGTGCCAGCAGTGAATATAGGTCAGCCGAGACCCAGTACTTC. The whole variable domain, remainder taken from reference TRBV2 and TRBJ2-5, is EPEVTQTPSHQVTQMGQEVILRCVPISNHLYFYWYRQILGQKVEFLVSFYNNEISEKSEIFDDQFSVERPDGSNFTLKIRSTKLEDSAMYFCASSEYRSAETQYFGPGTRLLVL.